The clone carrying this T cell receptor (beta chain) was observed once. The ends were cut back, 4 bases at V and 3 bases at J, with 10 bases in the middle. Germline V lookup: CDR1 SEHNR, CDR2 FQNEAQ (reference sequence). The CDR3 has 13 amino acids. This sample is drawn from a study of T cell changes during pregnancy in multiple sclerosis. The protocol was immunoSEQ multiplex PCR, while the TCRdb copy is restricted to in-frame clones and leaves out a portion. The sample carries under 70,000 clones, roughly 90% recorded once. This sequence joins TRBV7-9 and TRBJ2-7; perhaps TRBD2 as D (6 bases). The receptor's source is a female donor with multiple sclerosis, enrolled in a pregnancy study. The sample consisted of CD4+ T cells from peripheral blood mononuclear cells, taken after pregnancy. Here the CDR3 reads CASSSVEGYEQYF. The CDR3 nucleotides are TGTGCCAGCAGCTCGGTGGAGGGCTACGAGCAGTACTTC.